This T cell receptor (beta chain) was recorded in a study of blood T cell repertoires in COVID-19 (dated by TCRdb to between 2020 and 2021). In the study overall: Samples covering the acute and convalescent phases of COVID-19 were provided by collaborators in the United States, Italy and Spain. The material from the prospective study consisted of cDNA or gDNA derived from T cells, B-cell-depleted T cells, or PBMCs. Subjects who had been exposed to COVID-19, were actively infected with it, or had recovered from it provided the deeply sampled blood TCRbeta repertoires that made up the dataset. The repertoires were released in a freely available public database meant as a resource for research on the immune response to SARS-CoV-2. The samples were drawn from the first 160 participants of the ongoing ImmuneRACE study and from some 1,300 subjects provided by 6 global collaborators. The sample metadata nearly always contained a de-identified subject ID, COVID-19 status, age in years and sex. Where available, HLA class I and class II types were taken from metadata supplied by the sample provider and were not determined by assay-based typing. Study-wide findings and limitations: Clinical and demographic metadata were provided uncurated, with the amount varying by source and participant.

Whole blood was collected in K2EDTA tubes by collaborating institutions according to the institutions' own protocols. For TCRbeta analysis, collaborators shipped samples as frozen whole blood, isolated PBMCs, or DNA extracted from either of those sample types. From the germline V gene, CDR1 is MNHEY and CDR2 is SVGEGT. The CDR3 goes from the cysteine to the valine over 13 residues. The read is trimmed to its CDR3 DNA, 39 bases read in frame from base 1. The germline V and J ends show losses of 0 bases and 7 bases respectively, and no gene match explains 0 bases of the junction. TCRbeta CDR3 regions were amplified from genomic DNA using the immunoSEQ Assay, a bias-controlled multiplex PCR. The original pipeline was this. The number of nucleated cells in each sample was estimated from the amplification of reference gene primers within the assay. To quantify the absolute abundance of each unique TCRbeta CDR3 rearrangement, sequence reads were collapsed and filtered. For each sample, productive Simpson clonality was calculated as the square root of Simpson's diversity index across productive rearrangements. TCRdb stores this immuneACCESS table with in-frame sequences only. Part of the clones is absent; in the studies checked, under half of the shortfall reflects unresolved V genes, and no reason is known for the rest. D and trimming were read from the DNA, whereas the V and J calls and clone size are those reported in that table. The sample yields 95,000 to 110,000 clones; roughly 83% were counted once. The leading ten clones occupy 4% to 5.5% of the sample.

This clone was detected only a few times. The target of this receptor is not known. The input lacks base qualities; no much larger clone sits a single base away. In this chain, TRBV6-2 or TRBV6-3 is recombined with TRBJ2-7, and TRBD1 matches 10 of the central bases. This TCR came from a human donor in a cohort sampled during active COVID-19. Sequenced: peripheral blood. The DNA is as follows: TGTGCCAGCAGTTACTCGGGACAGGGGGAGCAGTACGTC. Its amino acids are CASSYSGQGEQYV.